The 16 T cell receptor beta chains below come from one sample, sequenced in a study of OX40 agonist ivuxolimab in advanced cancers. TCRdb keeps only in-frame clones here, not all; method: immunoSEQ multiplex PCR. The table records some 70,000 clones, 80% of them present only once. Source: CD4+ or CD8+ T cells sorted from blood, taken in a trial of the OX40 agonist ivuxolimab. Source of these receptors: an adult with an advanced solid tumor such as melanoma, head and neck, liver or kidney cancer.

The rearrangement joins TRBV7-2 to TRBJ1-2; a possible D gene is TRBD1 (6 bases). The germline V and J ends were trimmed by 4 bases and 5 bases, with 14 bases remaining between them. The V gene's germline CDR1 is SGHTA and CDR2 FQGNSA. The CDR3 sequence is 14 residues long. The CDR3 spells CASSSGGGGYGYTF. DNA for the CDR3: TGTGCCAGCAGCTCCGGAGGGGGTGGGTATGGCTACACCTTC.

The chain links TRBV25-1 to TRBJ2-3; 8 bases agree with TRBD2. The CDR3 is 15 amino acids. Germline V lookup: CDR1 MGHDK, CDR2 SYGVNS. The V segment lost 3 bases and the J segment 3 bases; nucleotides outside the gene matches: 5. CDR3 amino acids: CASSEPAGATDTQYF. The CDR3, as DNA: TGTGCCAGCAGTGAGCCAGCGGGAGCGACAGATACGCAGTATTTT.

The chain combines TRBV30 with TRBJ1-5; D possibly corresponds to TRBD1 (6 bases). This CDR3 contains 13 residues. Germline CDR1 is GTSNPN and CDR2 is SVGIG (reference sequence). Trimming took 3 bases from V and 3 from J, leaving 9 bases between them. The CDR3 sequence is CAWSRDNNQPQHF. The DNA for the CDR3 is TGTGCCTGGAGCCGGGACAACAATCAGCCCCAGCATTTT.

The table lists this clone with a few counts. V is TRBV18 and J is TRBJ2-2; TRBD2 agrees at 7 bases. Germline-derived CDR1 and CDR2 are KGHSH and LQKENI. This CDR3 region has 14 residues. The ends lost 2 bases at V and 4 bases at J; junction bases unmatched: 1. The CDR3 reads CASSPREGTGELFF. The CDR3 region has the DNA TGTGCCAGCTCACCAAGGGAGGGCACCGGGGAGCTGTTTTTT.

V and J are TRBV28 and TRBJ1-1; the D gene is possibly TRBD1 (5 bases). The ends were cut back, 2 bases at V and 1 base at J, with 8 bases in the middle. Germline CDR1 reads MDHEN; CDR2 reads SYDVKM. This CDR3 region has 14 residues. The DNA for the CDR3 is TGTGCCAGCAGTTTAGCTGGGACGAACACTGAAGCTTTCTTT. It encodes CASSLAGTNTEAFF.

The chain couples TRBV4-1 to TRBJ2-1, with D possibly being TRBD1 or TRBD2 (5 bases each). Trimming took off 0 bases at V and 7 bases at J, with 16 bases between the two ends. The V gene's germline CDR1 is MGHRA and CDR2 YSYEKL. CDR3 size: 16 residues. The CDR3 protein is CASSQDGGRLGNEQFF. CDR3 DNA: TGCGCCAGCAGCCAAGATGGGGGTCGGCTGGGAAATGAGCAGTTCTTC.

The chain carries TRBV7-2 and TRBJ2-3; 7 nucleotides line up with TRBD1. The CDR3 is 13 amino acids. The V gene end was trimmed by 3 bases and the J gene end by 6 bases; junction bases not matched to a gene: 3. Germline V gene sequence: CDR1 SGHTA, CDR2 FQGNSA. CDR3: CASSFKGGDTQYF. The DNA for the CDR3 is TGTGCCAGCAGCTTCAAAGGGGGCGATACGCAGTATTTT.

The chain links TRBV7-8 to TRBJ2-5, with 12 bases aligning to TRBD1. Germline values: CDR1 SGHVS, CDR2 FQNEAQ. There are 15 residues in the CDR3. Losses at the gene ends were 5 bases for V and 4 bases for J; bases not matched to a gene: 5. The CDR3 nucleotides read TGTGCCAGCAGCCCTGGGACAGGGGGCGGAGAGACCCAGTACTTC. Its translation: CASSPGTGGGETQYF.

This sequence joins TRBV10-1 and TRBJ1-1; no firm D call. CDR3 size: 14 residues. V lost 2 bases to trimming and J lost 1 base, with 8 bases between them. Per germline, CDR1 WNHNN and CDR2 SYGVQD (reference sequence). The CDR3 DNA sequence: TGCGCCAGCAGTGAGCGGGTCCCGAACACTGAAGCTTTCTTT. Its translation is CASSERVPNTEAFF.

By sample share, this clone is medium-sized. This rearrangement joins TRBV19 to TRBJ2-3; no clear D gene. The germline V gene has CDR1 LNHDA and CDR2 SQIVND (reference sequence). Trimming shortened V by 1 base and J by 6 bases, and 20 bases separated the two germline ends. CDR3 length equals 17 residues. CDR3 nucleotides: TGTGCCAGTAGTATAGGGTCCGAGACCCCACTTACGGATACGCAGTATTTT. Encoded protein: CASSIGSETPLTDTQYF. The full variable domain, rest sourced from reference TRBV19 and TRBJ2-3, is DGGITQSPKYLFRKEGQNVTLSCEQNLNHDAMYWYRQDPGQGLRLIYYSQIVNDFQKGDIAEGYSVSREKKESFPLTVTSAQKNPTAFYLCASSIGSETPLTDTQYFGPGTRLTVL.

The chain uses TRBV5-6 and TRBJ1-6; 7 nucleotides align to TRBD1. V shed 0 bases, J shed 4 bases, and the junction held 1 base outside the gene matches. Germline V gene lookup returns CDR1 SGHDT and CDR2 YYEEEE. The CDR3 covers 15 residues. The CDR3: CASSLGDRYNSPLHF. CDR3 DNA: TGTGCCAGCAGCTTGGGGGACAGATATAATTCACCCCTCCACTTT.

This rearrangement joins TRBV9 to TRBJ2-1; TRBD1 aligns across 9 bases. There are 17 residues in the CDR3. V trimming: 0 bases; J trimming: 4 bases; junction bases outside the gene matches: 8. Looked up from germline, CDR1 is SGDLS and CDR2 is YYNGEE. Here the CDR3 reads CASSVAWDRVCYNEQFF. DNA for the CDR3: TGTGCCAGCAGCGTAGCATGGGACAGGGTGTGTTACAATGAGCAGTTCTTC.

The chain has TRBV6-1 and TRBJ1-2; weak D call: TRBD1 (5 bases). Germline V gives CDR1 MNHNS, CDR2 SASEGT. The V and J ends lost 0 bases and 5 bases respectively, with 10 bases between them. The CDR3 loop spans 14 amino acids. The CDR3 DNA reads TGTGCCAGCAGTGAAGCGCTTCAGGGTTATGGCTACACCTTC. Protein: CASSEALQGYGYTF.

V is TRBV9 and J is TRBJ2-7; perhaps TRBD1 as D (5 bases). The length of the CDR3 is 13 residues. Germline V gene data show CDR1 as SGDLS and CDR2 as YYNGEE. Trimming removed 0 bases at V and 6 bases at J, with 10 bases between. CDR3 DNA sequence: TGTGCCAGCAGCGTAGGGGGCAGCAGCGAGCAGTACGTC. Protein: CASSVGGSSEQYV.

This chain connects TRBV29-1 to TRBJ2-7; D perhaps matches TRBD2 (6 bases). V dropped 1 base and J dropped 0 bases, with 19 bases sitting between them. This CDR3 contains 17 residues. Germline assignment: CDR1 SQVTM and CDR2 ANQGSEA. The CDR3 bases are TGCAGCGTTGAAGTGGAGGCGGAGGGGAGGTACTCCTACGAGCAGTACTTC. It encodes CSVEVEAEGRYSYEQYF.

This rearrangement joins TRBV2 to TRBJ1-2, with TRBD1 matching 8 bases. The CDR3 extends over 15 amino acids. V gave up 5 bases and J gave up 2 bases; unmatched junction bases: 7. Per the germline V gene, CDR1 is SNHLY and CDR2 is FYNNEI. In DNA, the CDR3 is TGTGCCAGCAGTCCAAGAGGACAGGGCAACTATGGCTACACCTTC. Translating it yields CASSPRGQGNYGYTF.